This T cell receptor beta chain is drawn from a study of a mutant IDH1 vaccine in newly diagnosed glioma. Study background: Initiation of the vaccine course occurred 4-6 weeks after radiotherapy alone, or alongside temozolomide cycles. Antecedent treatment encompassed radiotherapy, temozolomide, or their combination; the majority received both. General observations from the study: Top peripheral T cell clonotype shifts appeared unrelated to pseudoprogression.

The time point here: week 11, during vaccination. Every vaccination contained 300 ug of the mutant IDH1 20-mer peptide and was paired with topical imiquimod. Method: immunoSEQ multiplex PCR; TCRdb's copy keeps in-frame clones and lacks some. The sample consists of roughly 130,000 clones, 80% of them appearing once. V was clipped by 5 bases and J by 3 bases; unmatched bases: 4. Looked up from germline, CDR1 is SNHLY and CDR2 is FYNNEI. This CDR3 spans 16 amino acids. About this clone: As yet, its antigen is unknown.

The sequence was obtained from a man in his forties or fifties with glioma. The material was PBMCs, obtained from a glioma patient whose treatment included an IDH1 peptide vaccine. V usage is TRBV2 and J usage is TRBJ1-4; 12 nucleotides match TRBD1. As DNA, the CDR3 is TGTGCCAGCAGTCATGGGGACAGGGGGCCTAATGAAAAACTGTTTTTT. Encoded protein: CASSHGDRGPNEKLFF.